Below, 5 T cell receptor beta chains from the same sample are listed, as sequenced in a study of blood T cell repertoires in COVID-19. Assay used: immunoSEQ multiplex PCR; TCRdb lists only in-frame clones, some missing. The sample has roughly 220,000 clones, roughly 84% seen once. What was sequenced was peripheral blood. The receptors stem from a woman aged 40 to 55 who had recovered from COVID-19.

The chain has TRBV2 and TRBJ1-4, with a weak D call TRBD1 (6 bases). Germline-derived CDR1 and CDR2 are SNHLY and FYNNEI. CDR3 length: 15 residues. V lost 6 bases, J lost 6 bases, and 17 bases lay in between. The DNA of the CDR3 is TGTGCCAGCAGCCAACTGGGACAAGTAGATGAAAAACTGTTTTTT. It encodes CASSQLGQVDEKLFF.

This chain joins TRBV5-1 and TRBJ1-4, with TRBD1 identical over 7 bases. Germline values: CDR1 SGHRS, CDR2 YFSETQ. This CDR3 is 13 amino acids long. Losses at the gene ends were 7 bases for V and 3 bases for J; bases not matched to a gene: 3. The CDR3 sequence is CASGQGANEKLFF. The CDR3 nucleotides are TGCGCCAGCGGCCAGGGGGCTAATGAAAAACTGTTTTTT.

The genes are TRBV29-1 and TRBJ1-2; no definite D call. The CDR3 has 12 residues. Germline lookup yields CDR1 SQVTM and CDR2 ANQGSEA. Trimming took off 7 bases at V and 3 bases at J, with 12 bases between the two ends. DNA for the CDR3: TGCAGCGGGACGGAGGTGGACTATGGCTACACCTTC. This gives the protein CSGTEVDYGYTF.

This clone was found a few times. The chain links TRBV10-3 to TRBJ1-1, with D unclear. Germline CDR1 reads ENHRY; CDR2 reads SYGVKD. The CDR3 totals 17 residues. The V end lost 0 bases, the J end lost 0 bases, and 14 bases lay between the germline ends. The CDR3 coding sequence is TGTGCCATCAGTGAGTCGGCGGGTCGGGTCATGAACACTGAAGCTTTCTTT. This encodes CAISESAGRVMNTEAFF.

The V and J genes are TRBV6-5 and TRBJ2-7; 10 bases line up with TRBD2. Germline CDR1 is MNHEY and CDR2 is SVGAGI. J was trimmed by 2 bases and V by 0 bases; bases with no gene match: 4. This CDR3 region has 16 residues. The CDR3 loop is CASSYSYGTSAYEQYF. As DNA, the CDR3 is TGTGCCAGCAGTTACTCATACGGGACTAGCGCCTACGAGCAGTACTTC.